A selection of T cell receptor beta chains follows, all from one sample in a study of beta chain features in type 1 diabetes. Clones were sequenced by immunoSEQ multiplex PCR, and TCRdb holds only the in-frame ones, with some missing. The sample shows 600,000 or so clones, under 15% of them seen only once. The specimen was naive CD4+ T cells from blood. The receptors shown here come from a man aged 25-45 years with type 1 diabetes. The CDR3 runs from the conserved cysteine through the conserved F or W. D genes are given only for firm matches. Size values are once, few and many counts, or a class for expanded clones, and some rows have none.

v_call	j_call	clone_size	d_call	cdr3_aa	cdr3_nt
TRBV30	TRBJ2-3	few	TRBD1	CAWVRGLSTDTQYF	TGTGCCTGGGTCAGGGGGCTATCCACAGATACGCAGTATTTT
TRBV7-2	TRBJ2-7	few	TRBD1	CASSFQDRGSYEQYF	TGTGCCAGCAGCTTCCAGGACAGGGGCTCCTACGAGCAGTACTTC
TRBV7-2	TRBJ1-5	few	TRBD1	CASSYRGSSNQPQHF	TGTGCCAGCAGCTACAGGGGATCTAGCAATCAGCCCCAGCATTTT
TRBV29-1	TRBJ2-1	.	.	CSVGGVNEQFF	TGCAGCGTCGGCGGTGTGAATGAGCAGTTCTTC
TRBV6-1	TRBJ2-1	.	TRBD2	CASSGETSGGNEQFF	TGTGCCAGCAGTGGAGAGACTAGCGGGGGGAATGAGCAGTTCTTC
TRBV6-6	TRBJ2-1	few	.	CASSPSRNEQFF	TGTGCCAGCAGCCCGAGCAGGAATGAGCAGTTCTTC
TRBV7-8	TRBJ1-2	.	.	CASSLALSSYGYTF	TGTGCCAGCAGCTTAGCGCTTTCCTCCTATGGCTACACCTTC
TRBV5-1	TRBJ1-5	few	TRBD1	CASSRQGESNQPQHF	TGCGCCAGCAGTCGACAGGGGGAGAGCAATCAGCCCCAGCATTTT
TRBV5-1	TRBJ2-1	few	.	CASSLLSSYNEQFF	TGCGCCAGCAGCCTCCTAAGCTCCTACAATGAGCAGTTCTTC
TRBV10-3	TRBJ1-2	.	.	CAISTRIGYGYTF	TGTGCCATCAGTACACGCATTGGGTATGGCTACACCTTC
TRBV2	TRBJ1-2	few	.	CASSDREYYGYTF	TGTGCCAGCAGTGACAGAGAGTACTATGGCTACACCTTC
TRBV27	TRBJ1-5	.	.	CASGGYSNQPQHF	TGTGCCAGCGGGGGGTATAGCAATCAGCCCCAGCATTTT
TRBV7-2	TRBJ2-7	.	.	CASSLRYTYEQYF	TGTGCCAGCAGCTTAAGGTACACCTACGAGCAGTACTTC
TRBV6-5	TRBJ1-4	.	.	CASSSLQNTKLFF	TGTGCCAGCAGTTCCTTACAGAATACCAAACTGTTTTTT
TRBV7-2	TRBJ1-6	.	.	CASSSWGNSPLHF	TGTGCCAGCAGCTCATGGGGTAATTCACCCCTCCACTTT
TRBV5-6	TRBJ2-5	.	TRBD1	CASRVQGAGETQYF	TGTGCCAGCAGGGTGCAGGGGGCGGGTGAGACCCAGTACTTC
TRBV11-2	TRBJ2-1	.	.	CASSLPPIGEQFF	TGTGCCAGCAGCTTACCCCCGATTGGTGAGCAGTTCTTC
TRBV7-2	TRBJ2-7	few	TRBD1	CASSFLPGQGYEQYF	TGTGCCAGCAGCTTCCTTCCGGGACAGGGGTACGAGCAGTACTTC
TRBV6-5	TRBJ1-2	.	.	CASSLGRENYGYTF	TGTGCCAGCAGTTTGGGGAGGGAGAACTATGGCTACACCTTC
TRBV9	TRBJ2-1	few	TRBD2	CASSPSGGSYNEQFF	TGTGCCAGCAGCCCTTCGGGGGGGTCGTACAATGAGCAGTTCTTC
TRBV5-6	TRBJ2-1	.	.	CASNTPGHSSYNEQFF	TGTGCCAGCAATACGCCGGGACATAGCTCCTACAATGAGCAGTTCTTC
TRBV30	TRBJ2-1	few	TRBD1	CAWRWTGVNEQFF	TGTGCCTGGAGATGGACAGGGGTGAATGAGCAGTTCTTC
TRBV7-9	TRBJ1-3	.	TRBD1	CASSLQGKDTTIYF	TGTGCCAGCAGCCTACAGGGGAAGGATACAACCATATATTTT
TRBV27	TRBJ2-5	few	.	CASSLVASRETQYF	TGTGCCAGCAGTTTAGTGGCGTCTAGGGAGACCCAGTACTTC
TRBV30	TRBJ1-4	few	.	CAWRGVLPTNEKLFF	TGTGCCTGGAGAGGTGTTTTGCCAACTAATGAAAAACTGTTTTTT
TRBV27	TRBJ1-6	.	.	CASSMGQRDMPLHF	TGTGCCAGCAGTATGGGACAACGGGATATGCCCCTCCACTTT
TRBV5-4	TRBJ2-2	few	TRBD2	CASSLGLAGRTGELFF	TGTGCCAGCAGCTTGGGACTAGCAGGGAGGACCGGGGAGCTGTTTTTT
TRBV7-9	TRBJ1-5	many	.	CASSRDSSEQPQHF	TGTGCCAGCAGCCGGGACTCCTCGGAGCAGCCCCAGCATTTT
TRBV25-1	TRBJ1-6	few	.	CASSARTDSPLHF	TGTGCCAGCTCTGCCCGGACGGATTCACCCCTCCACTTT
TRBV2	TRBJ2-3	few	.	CASKQGSTDTQYF	TGTGCCAGCAAACAAGGAAGCACAGATACGCAGTATTTT
TRBV5-4	TRBJ2-3	.	TRBD2	CASTQRLAGGLDTQYF	TGTGCCAGCACCCAAAGACTAGCGGGGGGCTTGGATACGCAGTATTTT
TRBV30	TRBJ2-3	.	.	CAWSQLPRGLTDTQYF	TGTGCCTGGAGCCAACTCCCCCGGGGGTTGACAGATACGCAGTATTTT
TRBV7-2	TRBJ2-3	.	.	CASSLNPGGSSTDTQYF	TGTGCCAGCAGCTTAAATCCGGGCGGTTCGAGCACAGATACGCAGTATTTT
TRBV7-9	TRBJ2-3	.	TRBD1	CASTRTGSTDTQYF	TGTGCCAGCACTAGGACAGGGAGCACAGATACGCAGTATTTT
TRBV21-1	TRBJ2-6	.	.	CASSKGSWGQGPPGANVLTF	TGTGCCAGCAGCAAAGGGTCATGGGGACAGGGGCCTCCTGGGGCCAACGTCCTGACTTTC
TRBV10-3	TRBJ1-6	.	.	CATHQDRQSSPLHF	TGTGCCACCCACCAGGATCGTCAGAGCTCACCCCTCCACTTT
TRBV28	TRBJ2-4	few	.	CASGGRGTLAKNIQYF	TGTGCCAGCGGAGGTAGGGGGACTCTAGCCAAAAACATTCAGTACTTC
TRBV5-1	TRBJ2-5	few	.	CASSLGKGQETQYF	TGCGCCAGCAGCTTGGGTAAAGGTCAAGAGACCCAGTACTTC
TRBV30	TRBJ1-4	.	.	CAWSENISGEKLFF	TGTGCCTGGAGTGAGAATATAAGCGGTGAAAAACTGTTTTTT
TRBV5-1	TRBJ2-1	.	.	CASSWQGGLDEQFF	TGCGCCAGCAGCTGGCAAGGGGGTCTCGATGAGCAGTTCTTC
TRBV18	TRBJ1-2	few	TRBD1	CASSPPGQGAGYTF	TGTGCCAGCTCACCACCGGGACAGGGGGCCGGCTACACCTTC
TRBV29-1	TRBJ2-1	.	.	CSVRMTGNEQFF	TGCAGCGTCAGAATGACAGGTAATGAGCAGTTCTTC
TRBV7-2	TRBJ2-3	few	.	CASSPLQGTDTQYF	TGTGCCAGCAGCCCTCTCCAGGGTACAGATACGCAGTATTTT